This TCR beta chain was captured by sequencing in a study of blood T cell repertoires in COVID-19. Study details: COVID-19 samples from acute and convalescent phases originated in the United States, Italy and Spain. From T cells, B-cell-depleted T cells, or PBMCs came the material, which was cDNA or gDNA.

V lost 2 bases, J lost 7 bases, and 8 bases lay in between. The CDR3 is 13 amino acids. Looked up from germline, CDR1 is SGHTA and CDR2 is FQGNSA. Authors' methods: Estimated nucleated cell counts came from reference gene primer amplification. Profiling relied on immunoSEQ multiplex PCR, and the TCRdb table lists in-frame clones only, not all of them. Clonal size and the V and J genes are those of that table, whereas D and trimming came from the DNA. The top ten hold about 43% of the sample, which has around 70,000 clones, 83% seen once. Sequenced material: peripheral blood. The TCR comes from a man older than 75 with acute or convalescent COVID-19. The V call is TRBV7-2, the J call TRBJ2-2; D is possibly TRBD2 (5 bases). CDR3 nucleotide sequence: TGTGCCAGCAGCTTAATGGGGAGCGGGGAGCTGTTTTTT. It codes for CASSLMGSGELFF.